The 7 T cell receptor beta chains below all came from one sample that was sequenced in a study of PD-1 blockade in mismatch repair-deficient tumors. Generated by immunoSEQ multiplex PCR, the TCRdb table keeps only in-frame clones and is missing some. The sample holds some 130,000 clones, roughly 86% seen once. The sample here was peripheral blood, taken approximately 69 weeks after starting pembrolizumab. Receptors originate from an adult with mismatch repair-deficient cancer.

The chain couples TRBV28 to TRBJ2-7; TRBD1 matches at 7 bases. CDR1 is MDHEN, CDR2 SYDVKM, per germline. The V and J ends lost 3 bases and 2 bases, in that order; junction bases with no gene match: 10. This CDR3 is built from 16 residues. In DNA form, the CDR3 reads TGTGCCAGCAGTTTCCCCTTGACAGGGTTTACCTACGAGCAGTACTTC. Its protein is CASSFPLTGFTYEQYF.

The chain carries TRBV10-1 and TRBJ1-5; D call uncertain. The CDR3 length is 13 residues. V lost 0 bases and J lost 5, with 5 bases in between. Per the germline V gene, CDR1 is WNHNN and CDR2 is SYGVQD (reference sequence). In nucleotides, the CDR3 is TGCGCCAGCAGTGAGTCGATTGATCAGCCCCAGCATTTT. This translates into CASSESIDQPQHF.

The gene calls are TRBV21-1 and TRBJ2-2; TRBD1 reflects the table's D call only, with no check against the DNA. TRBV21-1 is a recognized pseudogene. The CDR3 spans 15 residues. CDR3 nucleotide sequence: TGTGCCAGCAGCATCCCAGGCAGGGGTACCGGGGAGCTGTTTTTT. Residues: CASSIPGRGTGELFF.

CDR3 DNA: TGTGCCAGCAGCTTAGTCCCTAAGACAGGGAGCAATGAGCAGTTCTTC. Amino acid sequence: CASSLVPKTGSNEQFF. This chain links TRBV11-2 with TRBJ2-1, with 7 bases that match TRBD1. The CDR3 extends over 16 amino acids. With 1 base clipped from V and 6 bases from J, the junction kept 9 bases outside the gene matches. Germline V lookup: CDR1 SGHAT, CDR2 FQNNGV.

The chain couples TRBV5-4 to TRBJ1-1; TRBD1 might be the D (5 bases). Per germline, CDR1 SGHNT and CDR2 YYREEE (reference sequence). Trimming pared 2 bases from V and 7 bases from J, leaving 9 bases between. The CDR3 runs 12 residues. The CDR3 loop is CASSFNRNEAFF. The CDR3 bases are TGTGCCAGCAGCTTCAACAGGAATGAAGCTTTCTTT.

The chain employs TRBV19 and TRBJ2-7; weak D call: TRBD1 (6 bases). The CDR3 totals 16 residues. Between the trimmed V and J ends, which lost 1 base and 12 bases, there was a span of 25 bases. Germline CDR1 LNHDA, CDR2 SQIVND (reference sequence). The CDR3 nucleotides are TGTGCCAGTAGTATAGTAAGGCGGGCAGGGGACCTCAATCTGTACTTC. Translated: CASSIVRRAGDLNLYF.

The chain's CDR3 is CAISDRGRGLIYEQYF. The CDR3 DNA is TGTGCCATCAGTGATAGAGGCAGGGGCCTCATCTACGAGCAGTACTTC. The chain links TRBV10-3 to TRBJ2-7; tentative D call: TRBD1 (6 bases). Trimming removed 3 bases from V and 3 bases from J, with 18 bases in between. From germline, CDR1 is ENHRY and CDR2 SYGVKD. The CDR3 runs to 16 residues.